The 19 T cell receptor beta chains given below trace back to one sample, sequenced in a study of yellow fever vaccine responses in identical twins. TCRdb reprocessed the RT-PCR reads with MiXCR, giving one entry per CDR3 protein. Of about 19,000 distinct CDR3 sequences listed, over 65% are singletons. The specimen was T cells from blood (PBMCs), unsorted or a sorted subset (not recorded which), collected before or after yellow fever vaccination (not recorded which). All receptors derive from a woman aged 18-29 years who received the yellow fever vaccine.

V usage is TRBV6-2 or TRBV6-3 and J usage is TRBJ1-5; D possibly corresponds to TRBD1 (6 bases). Germline-derived CDR1 and CDR2 are MNHEY and SVGEGT. V lost 0 bases and J lost 4, with 13 bases in between. The CDR3 runs 16 residues. CDR3 region: CASSYSRTVGNQPQHF. CDR3 coding DNA: TGTGCCAGCAGTTACTCTCGGACAGTGGGAAATCAGCCCCAGCATTTT.

The sample holds a few counts of this clonotype. This sequence joins TRBV11-3 and TRBJ2-1, with 10 nucleotides matching TRBD2. The trim removed 5 bases at V and 8 bases at J, leaving 15 bases unmatched. CDR1 is SGHNT, CDR2 YENEEA, per germline. CDR3 length equals 17 residues. In DNA, the CDR3 is TGTGCCAGCAGCCCCAACGAAGCGGGGGGGCTTATGGATGAGCAGTTCTTC. It specifies CASSPNEAGGLMDEQFF.

A few counts support this clonotype. This chain links TRBV6-6 with TRBJ2-1; 9 bases are a match to TRBD2. Germline CDR1 reads MNHNY; CDR2 reads SVGAGI (reference sequence). This CDR3 is 18 amino acids long. V dropped 0 bases and J dropped 0; count of bases not matched to a gene: 6. CDR3 sequence: CASSYSGLAGRSYNEQFF. As DNA, the CDR3 is TGTGCCAGCAGTTACTCTGGCCTAGCGGGACGCTCCTACAATGAGCAGTTCTTC.

The rearrangement joins TRBV4-1 to TRBJ2-7; D call uncertain. V was clipped by 1 base and J by 5 bases, with 6 bases between them. CDR1 and CDR2 (germline): MGHRA, YSYEKL. The CDR3 is 12 amino acids. CDR3 DNA sequence: TGCGCCAGCAGCCAAGGTCAGAACGAGCAGTACTTC. Its protein product is CASSQGQNEQYF.

This sequence joins TRBV2 and TRBJ2-7, with 7 bases aligning to TRBD1. The J segment lost 3 bases and the V segment lost 4 bases, leaving 3 bases of the junction unmatched. Per germline, CDR1 SNHLY and CDR2 FYNNEI. This CDR3 comprises 13 residues. CDR3 region: CASSAGQLYEQYF. The CDR3 nucleotides are TGTGCCAGCAGTGCGGGACAGCTCTACGAGCAGTACTTC.

This clonotype has a single count. This chain joins TRBV20-1 and TRBJ2-7; 9 bases align to TRBD2. This CDR3 has 13 amino acids. V lost 0 bases to trimming and J lost 6 bases; unmatched junction nucleotides: 3. Germline CDR1 DFQATT, CDR2 SNEGSKA (reference sequence). As DNA, the CDR3 is TGCAGTGCTAGAGATGGGACTAGCTCCGAGCAGTACGTC. Amino acid sequence: CSARDGTSSEQYV.

The chain couples TRBV6-1 to TRBJ1-4; no clear D gene. The V gene lost 6 bases and the J gene lost 5 bases, with 19 bases spanning the gap. CDR1 is MNHNS, CDR2 SASEGT, per germline. The CDR3 has 16 residues. As DNA, the CDR3 is TGTGCCAGCAGCCACCTAGGTACAGTGAAGAATGAAAAACTGTTTTTT. Encoded protein: CASSHLGTVKNEKLFF.

V is TRBV10-3 and J is TRBJ2-5; tentative D call: TRBD2 (6 bases). V lost 2 bases, J lost 5 bases, and 9 bases lay in between. The CDR3 consists of 13 residues. Germline CDR1 is ENHRY and CDR2 is SYGVKD. The CDR3 loop is CAISETREETQYF. DNA for the CDR3: TGTGCCATCAGTGAGACCCGGGAGGAGACCCAGTACTTC.

V is TRBV10-3 and J is TRBJ1-5, with D possibly being TRBD1 (5 bases). Germline V lookup: CDR1 ENHRY, CDR2 SYGVKD. V was clipped by 2 bases and J by 0 bases, with 8 bases between them. CDR3 size: 15 residues. CDR3 nucleotides: TGTGCCATCAGTGAGACAGGTGATAGCAATCAGCCCCAGCATTTT. It specifies CAISETGDSNQPQHF.

This rearrangement joins TRBV18 to TRBJ1-1, with D maybe TRBD1 (6 bases). The germline V and J ends were trimmed by 1 base and 0 bases, with 12 bases remaining between them. This CDR3 spans 16 amino acids. CDR1 and CDR2 from the germline V gene are KGHSH and LQKENI. Here the CDR3 reads CASSPRQGHMNTEAFF. CDR3 DNA: TGTGCCAGCTCACCACGGCAGGGGCACATGAACACTGAAGCTTTCTTT.

This chain links TRBV19 with TRBJ2-7, with 9 nucleotides matching TRBD1. CDR1 LNHDA and CDR2 SQIVND come from the germline V gene (reference sequence). Losses at the gene ends were 4 bases for V and 3 bases for J; bases not matched to a gene: 4. The CDR3 spans 14 residues. CDR3 in amino acids: CASSTGTGSYEQYF. CDR3 sequence (DNA): TGTGCCAGTAGTACCGGGACAGGGAGCTACGAGCAGTACTTC.

This clonotype was seen only once. The gene calls are TRBV12-3 or TRBV12-4 and TRBJ2-7; TRBD2 aligns across 7 bases. V was pared by 6 bases and J by 7 bases, with 18 bases of the junction left unmatched. This CDR3 comprises 16 residues. CDR3 in DNA: TGTGCCAGCAGCCCCAAAGGAAGCGGGACTGCTGGAGAGCAGTACTTC. This sequence encodes CASSPKGSGTAGEQYF.

The CDR3 sequence is CASSQQGNRGETQYF. The CDR3 DNA is TGTGCCAGCAGCCAACAGGGCAACAGGGGGGAGACCCAGTACTTC. The V and J genes are TRBV11-1 and TRBJ2-5, with TRBD1 matching over 8 bases. This CDR3 is built from 15 residues. CDR1 and CDR2 from the germline V gene are SGHAT and FQDESV (reference sequence). Trimming at V came to 5 bases and at J to 5 bases, leaving 10 bases not matched to a gene. Full variable domain (rest looked up from reference TRBV11-1 and TRBJ2-5): EAEVAQSPRYKITEKSQAVAFWCDPISGHATLYWYRQILGQGPELLVQFQDESVVDDSQLPKDRFSAERLKGVDSTLKIQPAELGDSAMYLCASSQQGNRGETQYFGPGTRLLVL.

As concerns this clonotype: This CDR3 fails to terminate in the conserved phenylalanine or tryptophan, so it likely reflects a read error. For the CDR3, the DNA is TGCGCCAGCAGCTTTTCGCAGGGGGGGGAAAAACTGTTTTCT. This sequence encodes CASSFSQGGEKLFS. The chain combines TRBV5-1 with TRBJ1-4, with TRBD1 matching 7 bases. Looked up from germline, CDR1 is SGHRS and CDR2 is YFSETQ. The junction had 6 bases not matched to a gene; V was cut back by 2 bases and J by 8 bases. The CDR3 extends over 14 amino acids.

The chain carries TRBV12-3 or TRBV12-4 and TRBJ2-1, with 8 bases that match TRBD1. V was clipped by 7 bases and J by 2 bases; unmatched bases: 10. This CDR3 spans 16 amino acids. The CDR3 coding sequence is TGTGCCAGCACGGACCTACAGGGGGACGCCTACAATGAGCAGTTCTTC. As protein: CASTDLQGDAYNEQFF.

This sequence joins TRBV20-1 and TRBJ1-1; 7 bases are shared with TRBD1. Germline CDR1 is DFQATT and CDR2 is SNEGSKA (reference sequence). V lost 1 base, J lost 5 bases, and 13 bases stayed unmatched. The CDR3 consists of 16 residues. The CDR3 DNA sequence: TGCAGTGCTAGAGCCGCGGCAGAGGGGGCGCAGACTGAAGCTTTCTTT. It specifies CSARAAAEGAQTEAFF.

The V and J genes are TRBV11-1 and TRBJ2-1, with D maybe TRBD2 (5 bases). The CDR3 contains 12 residues. Trimming left V 6 bases short and J 7 bases short, with 10 bases between. In germline, CDR1 is SGHAT, CDR2 FQDESV (reference sequence). The CDR3 bases are TGTGCCAGCAGACGTAGGGAGAATGAGCAGTTCTTC. Amino acid sequence: CASRRRENEQFF.

This clonotype was seen once. The chain combines TRBV11-2 with TRBJ2-3; no clear D. Per the germline V gene, CDR1 is SGHAT and CDR2 is FQNNGV. Trimming stripped 6 bases from V and 0 bases from J, with 7 bases between. The CDR3 consists of 13 residues. DNA for the CDR3: TGTGCCAGCAGTTCCGGGAGCACAGATACGCAGTATTTT. This sequence encodes CASSSGSTDTQYF. Supplemented by reference TRBV11-2 and TRBJ2-3, the full variable domain reads EAGVAQSPRYKIIEKRQSVAFWCNPISGHATLYWYQQILGQGPKLLIQFQNNGVVDDSQLPKDRFSAERLKGVDSTLKIQPAKLEDSAVYLCASSSGSTDTQYFGPGTRLTVL.

The rearrangement joins TRBV6-1 to TRBJ1-2, with D hard to call. CDR1 and CDR2 (germline): MNHNS, SASEGT. V was shortened by 8 bases and J by 5 bases, with 9 bases between the two germline ends. The CDR3 is 11 residues long. The CDR3 DNA is TGTGCCAGCCGGACTTTTTATGGCTACACCTTC. Translation gives CASRTFYGYTF.